Reported below is one T cell receptor (beta chain). Method: immunoSEQ multiplex PCR; TCRdb's copy keeps in-frame clones and lacks some. The table shows 190,000 or so clones, with approximately 95% occurring only once. The sample is drawn from a study of control samples from healthy donors and cancer patients. Per the germline V gene, CDR1 is KGHDR and CDR2 is SFDVKD. The CDR3 has 15 amino acids. The V gene lost 4 bases and the J gene lost 0 bases, with 12 bases spanning the gap. The chain couples TRBV24-1 to TRBJ2-7; the D call may be TRBD1 or TRBD2 (7 bases each). The sample taken for sequencing was blood. The sequence was collected from a man between 18 and 29 years old in good health. In nucleotides, the CDR3 is TGTGCCACCAGTGAGGGAGGGGACAGCTCCTACGAGCAGTACTTC. Translated: CATSEGGDSSYEQYF.